This is a list of T cell receptor beta chains from one sample in a study of identical twins. TCRdb fed the 5' RACE reads into MiXCR, producing one record per CDR3 protein. The sample gives 500,000 to 550,000 distinct CDR3 sequences, around 20% of which show up once; about 0.5% is in the top ten. These records were also assigned to another study, of yellow fever vaccine responses in identical twins.

Sequences were obtained from CD4+ T cells sorted from blood. These receptors were obtained from a woman under 30 in good health. The CDR3 runs from the conserved cysteine through the conserved F or W. A D gene is named only where the DNA matches it firmly. Clone size is shown for a subset of rows, as once, few, many or a class of expanded clone.

>many|TRBD2|TRBV5-1|TRBJ2-1
CASSLVGLAGESYNEQFF
TGCGCCAGCAGCTTGGTTGGGCTAGCGGGGGAGTCCTACAATGAGCAGTTCTTC
>few|TRBD2|TRBV13|TRBJ2-2
CASSLGLAVTNTGELFF
TGTGCCAGCAGCTTAGGACTAGCGGTAACGAACACCGGGGAGCTGTTTTTT
>few|TRBD1|TRBV7-9|TRBJ1-2
CASSLGQDREAYGYTF
TGTGCCAGCAGCTTGGGGCAGGACAGGGAGGCTTATGGCTACACCTTC
>many|.|TRBV5-6|TRBJ2-5
CASSLGQSLQETQYF
TGTGCCAGCAGCTTGGGCCAGAGCCTCCAAGAGACCCAGTACTTC
>few|.|TRBV10-3|TRBJ2-2
CAISGAATNTGELFF
TGTGCCATCAGCGGGGCCGCGACGAACACCGGGGAGCTGTTTTTT
>.|.|TRBV24-1|TRBJ2-2
CATSGPPTGELFF
TGTGCCACCAGTGGGCCCCCCACCGGGGAGCTGTTTTTT
>.|TRBD2|TRBV12-3/TRBV12-4|TRBJ2-2
CASSYSGSGTGELFF
TGTGCCAGCAGCTATAGCGGGAGTGGCACCGGGGAGCTGTTTTTT
>few|.|TRBV20-1|TRBJ2-1
CSARDRRSWGRRNEQFF
TGCAGTGCTAGAGATAGACGGAGTTGGGGTCGGCGCAATGAGCAGTTCTTC
>.|.|TRBV6-1|TRBJ2-1
CASSPGQYYNEQFF
TGTGCCAGCAGTCCCGGACAGTACTACAATGAGCAGTTCTTC
>few|.|TRBV15|TRBJ1-3
CATSGLRSSGNTIYF
TGTGCCACCAGCGGCTTACGAAGCTCTGGAAACACCATATATTTT
>once|.|TRBV2|TRBJ1-2
CASSEDRASYGYTF
TGTGCCAGCAGTGAAGACAGGGCCTCCTATGGCTACACCTTC
>.|TRBD2|TRBV9|TRBJ2-3
CASSVVRASGSTDTQYF
TGTGCCAGCAGCGTAGTAAGGGCTAGCGGGAGCACAGATACGCAGTATTTT
>.|.|TRBV20-1|TRBJ2-1
CSARLDNEQFF
TGCAGTGCTAGATTGGACAATGAGCAGTTCTTC
>.|.|TRBV3-1|TRBJ2-7
CASSQGQVSYEQYF
TGTGCCAGCAGCCAAGGGCAGGTCTCCTACGAGCAGTACTTC
>.|TRBD1|TRBV7-9|TRBJ2-5
CASQLGTGVETQYF
TGTGCCAGCCAACTCGGGACAGGGGTGGAGACCCAGTACTTC
>few|TRBD1|TRBV15|TRBJ1-1
CATSRGDRMSEAFF
TGTGCCACCAGCAGAGGGGACAGGATGTCTGAAGCTTTCTTT
>.|.|TRBV15|TRBJ2-3
CATSRDGRGASKDTQYF
TGTGCCACCAGCAGAGATGGCCGGGGGGCCTCGAAAGATACGCAGTATTTT
>.|TRBD1|TRBV28|TRBJ1-2
CASRLPAGTGNYGYTF
TGTGCCAGCAGGCTACCAGCCGGGACAGGAAACTATGGCTACACCTTC
>few|TRBD1|TRBV27|TRBJ2-7
CASRKRGTGDYEQYF
TGTGCCAGCCGAAAGAGAGGGACAGGGGACTACGAGCAGTACTTC
>.|.|TRBV20-1|TRBJ2-1
CSAPRMGDDNEQFF
TGCAGTGCTCCTAGGATGGGGGACGACAATGAGCAGTTCTTC